The text below deals with one T cell receptor (beta chain). The V and J ends lost 3 bases and 2 bases respectively, with 11 bases between them. Germline-derived CDR1 and CDR2 are MGHDK and SYGVNS. The CDR3 has 15 residues. This entry belongs to a study of blood T cell repertoires in COVID-19. Study at large: Donors in the United States, Italy and Spain gave samples during acute or convalescent COVID-19. PBMCs, B-cell-depleted T cells, or T cells provided the cDNA or gDNA that made up the material.

As originally analysed: Amplification with reference gene primers provided the estimates of nucleated cell counts. This table comes from immunoSEQ multiplex PCR, and its TCRdb copy is limited to in-frame clones, with some not included. V, J and clone size derive from that table, while D and trimming were established from the DNA sequence. Of roughly 230,000 clones detected, nearly 90% appear once; the ten largest clones hold 0.7%. The chain links TRBV25-1 to TRBJ2-1; no reliable D call. Sequencing was performed on peripheral blood. The clonotype comes from a human donor in a cohort sampled during active COVID-19. The DNA for the CDR3 is TGTGCCAGCAGTGACCTAGAGGTAACCTACAATGAGCAGTTCTTC. It specifies CASSDLEVTYNEQFF.